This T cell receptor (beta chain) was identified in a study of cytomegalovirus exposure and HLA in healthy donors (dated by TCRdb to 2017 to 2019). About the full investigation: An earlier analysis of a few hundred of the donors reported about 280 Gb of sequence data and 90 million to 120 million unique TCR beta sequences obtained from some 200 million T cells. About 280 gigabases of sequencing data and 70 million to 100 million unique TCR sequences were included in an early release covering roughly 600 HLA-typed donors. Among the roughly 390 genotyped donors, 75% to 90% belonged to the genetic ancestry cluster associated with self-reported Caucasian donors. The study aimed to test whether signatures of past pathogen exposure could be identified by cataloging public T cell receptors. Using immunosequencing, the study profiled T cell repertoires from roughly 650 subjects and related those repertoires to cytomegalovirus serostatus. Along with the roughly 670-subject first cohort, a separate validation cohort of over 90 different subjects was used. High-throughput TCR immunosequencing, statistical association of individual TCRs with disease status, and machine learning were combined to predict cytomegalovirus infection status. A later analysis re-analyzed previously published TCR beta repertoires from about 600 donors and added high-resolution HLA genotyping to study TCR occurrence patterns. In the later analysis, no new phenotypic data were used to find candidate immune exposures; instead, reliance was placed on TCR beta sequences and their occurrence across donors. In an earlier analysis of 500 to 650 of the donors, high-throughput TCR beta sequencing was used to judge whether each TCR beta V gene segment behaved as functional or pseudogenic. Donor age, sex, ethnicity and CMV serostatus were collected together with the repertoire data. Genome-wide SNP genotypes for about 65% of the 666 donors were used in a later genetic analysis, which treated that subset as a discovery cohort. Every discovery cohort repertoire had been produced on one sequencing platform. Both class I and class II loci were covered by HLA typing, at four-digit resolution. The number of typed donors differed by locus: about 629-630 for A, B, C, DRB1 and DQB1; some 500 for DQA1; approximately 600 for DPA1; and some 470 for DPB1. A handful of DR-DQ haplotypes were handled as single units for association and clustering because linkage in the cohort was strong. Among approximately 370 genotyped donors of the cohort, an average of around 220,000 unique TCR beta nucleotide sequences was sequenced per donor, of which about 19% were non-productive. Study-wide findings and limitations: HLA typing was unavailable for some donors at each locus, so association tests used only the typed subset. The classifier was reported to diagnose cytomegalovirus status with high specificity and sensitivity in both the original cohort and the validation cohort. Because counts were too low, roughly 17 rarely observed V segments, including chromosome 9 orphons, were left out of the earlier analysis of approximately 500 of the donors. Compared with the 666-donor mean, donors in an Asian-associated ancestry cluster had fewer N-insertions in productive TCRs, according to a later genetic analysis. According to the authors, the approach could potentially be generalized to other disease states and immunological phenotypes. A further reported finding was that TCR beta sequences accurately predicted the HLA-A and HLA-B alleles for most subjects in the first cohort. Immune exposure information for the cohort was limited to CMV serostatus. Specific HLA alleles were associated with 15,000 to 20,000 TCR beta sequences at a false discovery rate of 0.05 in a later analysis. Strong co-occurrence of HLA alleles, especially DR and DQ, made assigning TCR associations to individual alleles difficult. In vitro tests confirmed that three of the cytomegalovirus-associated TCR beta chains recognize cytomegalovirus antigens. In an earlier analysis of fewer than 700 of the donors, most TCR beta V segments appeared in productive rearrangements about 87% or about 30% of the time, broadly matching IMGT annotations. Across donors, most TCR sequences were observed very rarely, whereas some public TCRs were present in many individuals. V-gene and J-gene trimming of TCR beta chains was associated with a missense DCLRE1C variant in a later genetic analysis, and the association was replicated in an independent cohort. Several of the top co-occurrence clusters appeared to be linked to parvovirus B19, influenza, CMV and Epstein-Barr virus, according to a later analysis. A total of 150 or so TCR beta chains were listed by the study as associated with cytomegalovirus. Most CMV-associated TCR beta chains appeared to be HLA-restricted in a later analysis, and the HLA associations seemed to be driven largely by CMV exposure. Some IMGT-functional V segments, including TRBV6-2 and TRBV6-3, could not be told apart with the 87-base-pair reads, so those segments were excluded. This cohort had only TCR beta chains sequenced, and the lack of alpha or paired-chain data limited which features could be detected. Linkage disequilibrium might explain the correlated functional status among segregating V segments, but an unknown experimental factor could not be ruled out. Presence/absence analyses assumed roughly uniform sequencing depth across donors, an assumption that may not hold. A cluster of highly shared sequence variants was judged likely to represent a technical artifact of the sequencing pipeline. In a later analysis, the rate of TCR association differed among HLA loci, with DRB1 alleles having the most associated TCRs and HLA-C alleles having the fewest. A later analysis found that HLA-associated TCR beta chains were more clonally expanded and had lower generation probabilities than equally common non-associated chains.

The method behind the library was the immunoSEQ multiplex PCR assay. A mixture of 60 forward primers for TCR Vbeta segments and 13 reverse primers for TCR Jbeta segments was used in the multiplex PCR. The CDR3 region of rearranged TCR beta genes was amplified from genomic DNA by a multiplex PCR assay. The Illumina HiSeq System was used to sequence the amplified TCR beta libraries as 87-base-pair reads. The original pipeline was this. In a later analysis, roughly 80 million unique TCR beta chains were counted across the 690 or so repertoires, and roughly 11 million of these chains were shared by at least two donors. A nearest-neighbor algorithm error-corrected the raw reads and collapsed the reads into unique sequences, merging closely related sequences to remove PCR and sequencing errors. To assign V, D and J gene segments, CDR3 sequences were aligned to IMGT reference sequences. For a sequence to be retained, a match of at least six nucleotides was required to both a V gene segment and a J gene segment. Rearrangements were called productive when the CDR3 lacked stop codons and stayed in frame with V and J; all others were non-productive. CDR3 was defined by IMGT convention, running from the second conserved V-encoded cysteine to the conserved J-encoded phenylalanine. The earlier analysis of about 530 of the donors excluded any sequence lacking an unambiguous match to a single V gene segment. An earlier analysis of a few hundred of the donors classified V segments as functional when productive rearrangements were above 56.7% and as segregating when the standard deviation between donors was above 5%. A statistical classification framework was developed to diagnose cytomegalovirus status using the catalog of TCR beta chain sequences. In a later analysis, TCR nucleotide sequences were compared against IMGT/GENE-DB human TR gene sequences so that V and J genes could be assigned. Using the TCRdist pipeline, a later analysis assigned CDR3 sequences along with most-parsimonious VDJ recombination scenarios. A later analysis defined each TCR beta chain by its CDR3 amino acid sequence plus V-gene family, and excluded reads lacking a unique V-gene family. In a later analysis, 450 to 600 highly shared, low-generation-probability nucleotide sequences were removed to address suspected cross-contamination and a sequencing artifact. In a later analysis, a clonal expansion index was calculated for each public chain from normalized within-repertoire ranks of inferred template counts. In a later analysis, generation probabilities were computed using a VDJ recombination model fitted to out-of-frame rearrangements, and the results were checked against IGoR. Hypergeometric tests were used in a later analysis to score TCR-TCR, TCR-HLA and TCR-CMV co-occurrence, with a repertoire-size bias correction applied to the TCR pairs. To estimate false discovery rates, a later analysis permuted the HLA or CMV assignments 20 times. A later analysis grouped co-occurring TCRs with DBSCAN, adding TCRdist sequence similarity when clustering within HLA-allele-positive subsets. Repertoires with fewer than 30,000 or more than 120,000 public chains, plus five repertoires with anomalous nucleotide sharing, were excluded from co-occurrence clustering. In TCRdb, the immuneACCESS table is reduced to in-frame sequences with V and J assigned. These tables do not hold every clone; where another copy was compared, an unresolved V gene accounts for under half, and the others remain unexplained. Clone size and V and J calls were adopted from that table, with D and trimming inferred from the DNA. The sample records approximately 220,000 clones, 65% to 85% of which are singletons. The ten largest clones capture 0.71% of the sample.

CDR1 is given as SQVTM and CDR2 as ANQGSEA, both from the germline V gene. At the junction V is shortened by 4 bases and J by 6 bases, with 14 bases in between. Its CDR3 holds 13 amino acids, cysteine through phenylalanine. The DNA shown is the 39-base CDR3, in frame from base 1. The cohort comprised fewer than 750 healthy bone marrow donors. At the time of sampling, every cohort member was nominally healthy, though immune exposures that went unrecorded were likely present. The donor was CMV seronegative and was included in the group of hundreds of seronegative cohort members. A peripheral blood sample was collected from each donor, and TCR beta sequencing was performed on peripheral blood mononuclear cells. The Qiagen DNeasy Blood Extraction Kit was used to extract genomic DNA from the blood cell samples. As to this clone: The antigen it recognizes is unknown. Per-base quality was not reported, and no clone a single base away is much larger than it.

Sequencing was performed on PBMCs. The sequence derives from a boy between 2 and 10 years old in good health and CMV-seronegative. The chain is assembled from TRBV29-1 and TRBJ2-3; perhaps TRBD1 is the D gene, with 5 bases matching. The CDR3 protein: CSVVAGLEDTQYF. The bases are TGCAGCGTTGTGGCAGGGTTGGAGGATACGCAGTATTTT.